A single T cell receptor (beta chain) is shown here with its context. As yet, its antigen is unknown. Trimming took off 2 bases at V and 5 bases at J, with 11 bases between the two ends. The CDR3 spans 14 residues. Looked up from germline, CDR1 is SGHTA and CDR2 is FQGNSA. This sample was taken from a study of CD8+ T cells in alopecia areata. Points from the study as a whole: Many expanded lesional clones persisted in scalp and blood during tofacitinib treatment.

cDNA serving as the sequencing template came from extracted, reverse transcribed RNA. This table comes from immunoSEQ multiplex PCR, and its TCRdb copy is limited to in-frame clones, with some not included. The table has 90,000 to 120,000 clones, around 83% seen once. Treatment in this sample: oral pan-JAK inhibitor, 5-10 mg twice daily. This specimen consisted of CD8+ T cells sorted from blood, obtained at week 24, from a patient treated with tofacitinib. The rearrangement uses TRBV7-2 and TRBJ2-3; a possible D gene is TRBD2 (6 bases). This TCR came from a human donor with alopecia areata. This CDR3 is CASSLSGDGDTQYF. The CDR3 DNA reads TGTGCCAGCAGCTTATCGGGGGATGGAGATACGCAGTATTTT.